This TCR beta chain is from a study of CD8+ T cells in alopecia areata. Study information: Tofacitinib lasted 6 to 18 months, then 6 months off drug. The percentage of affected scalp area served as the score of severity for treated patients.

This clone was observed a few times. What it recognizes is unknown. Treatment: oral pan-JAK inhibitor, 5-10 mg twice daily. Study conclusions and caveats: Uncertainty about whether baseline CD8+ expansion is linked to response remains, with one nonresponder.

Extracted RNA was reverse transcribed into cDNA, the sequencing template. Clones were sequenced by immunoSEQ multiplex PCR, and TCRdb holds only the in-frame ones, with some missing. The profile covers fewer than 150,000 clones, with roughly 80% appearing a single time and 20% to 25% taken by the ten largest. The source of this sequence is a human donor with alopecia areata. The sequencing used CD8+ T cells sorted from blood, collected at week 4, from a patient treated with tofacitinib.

CDR3 amino acids: CASRVGSTDTQYF. CDR3 coding DNA: TGTGCCAGCAGGGTGGGGAGCACAGATACGCAGTATTTT. The chain recombines TRBV19 with TRBJ2-3; a weak D match, TRBD1 (5 bases). This CDR3 has 13 amino acids. Trimming cost V 9 bases and J 0 bases, with 10 bases left between them. CDR1 and CDR2 (germline): LNHDA, SQIVND (reference sequence).